Listed here are 10 T cell receptor beta chains from one sample, sequenced in a study of T cell clones after liver transplantation. Libraries were prepared by immunoSEQ multiplex PCR; TCRdb keeps only in-frame clonotypes and omits some of them. The sample lists 75,000 to 100,000 clones, 65% to 85% seen once, with less than 0.6% in the top ten. Sequencing used CD4+ T cells from blood, obtained 45 to 46 months after liver transplant. All receptors derive from a human patient who received a liver transplant. Some T cells here may be from the graft donor.

This chain connects TRBV28 to TRBJ1-2; D gene ambiguous. CDR1 is MDHEN, CDR2 SYDVKM, per germline. The V end was cut by 7 bases, the J end by 1 base, with 16 bases between. The CDR3 totals 15 residues. CDR3 sequence reads: CASIPSGGINYGYTF. As DNA, the CDR3 is TGTGCCAGCATCCCTAGCGGCGGGATTAACTATGGCTACACCTTC.

V gene TRBV5-6 combines with J gene TRBJ2-1; perhaps D is TRBD1 or TRBD2 (5 bases each). Germline V CDR1 and CDR2: SGHDT, YYEEEE. V was pared by 2 bases and J by 10 bases, with 19 bases between. The CDR3 contains 15 residues. CDR3: CASSFFSGASLEQFF. CDR3 DNA sequence: TGTGCCAGCAGCTTTTTCAGTGGGGCTAGCCTCGAGCAGTTCTTC.

The rearrangement joins TRBV7-2 to TRBJ2-7, with 7 bases identical to TRBD2. Germline V gives CDR1 SGHTA, CDR2 FQGNSA. The CDR3 loop spans 17 amino acids. J lost 3 bases, V lost 5 bases, and 16 bases had no gene match. CDR3 in DNA: TGTGCCAGCAGCCCTTGGCTTGGGACTACCGCCTTCTACGAGCAGTACTTC. This gives the protein CASSPWLGTTAFYEQYF.

The V call is TRBV12-5, the J call TRBJ2-7; TRBD1 matches 8 bases. The ends lost 2 bases at V and 2 bases at J; junction bases unmatched: 8. The CDR3 extends over 16 amino acids. CDR1 and CDR2 from the germline V gene are LGHNT and FRNRAP. The CDR3 DNA is TGTGCTAGTGGTTTGCCCACAACAGGGGGGACCTACGAGCAGTACTTC. Protein product: CASGLPTTGGTYEQYF.

This clone occurred once. V and J are TRBV5-6 and TRBJ2-3; tentatively, D is TRBD2 (6 bases). CDR1 is SGHDT, CDR2 YYEEEE, per germline. V was clipped by 1 base and J by 3 bases, with 15 bases between them. This CDR3 spans 16 amino acids. The CDR3, as DNA: TGTGCCAGCAGCTTGCGACGGGAGTGGTTGACAGATACGCAGTATTTT. Translated: CASSLRREWLTDTQYF.

The chain recombines TRBV5-1 with TRBJ2-3, with 11 bases matching TRBD2. V was clipped by 4 bases and J by 4 bases; unmatched bases: 20. The CDR3 has 20 residues. Germline loops: CDR1 SGHRS, CDR2 YFSETQ. The CDR3 sequence: CASSQTGSGRATVMSDTQYF. The CDR3 DNA is TGCGCCAGCAGCCAAACCGGTAGCGGGAGGGCCACGGTCATGTCAGATACGCAGTATTTT.

The chain joins TRBV28 to TRBJ2-3; TRBD2 matches at 16 bases. V lost 8 bases and J lost 0; bases outside the gene matches: 8. The germline CDR1 and CDR2 sequences are MDHEN and SYDVKM. The CDR3 is 18 amino acids. CDR3 nucleotide sequence: TGTGCCAGCGGGGGACTAGCGGGAGGGGAGGGAAGCACAGATACGCAGTATTTT. This sequence encodes CASGGLAGGEGSTDTQYF.

This clone was counted a few times. This chain joins TRBV20-1 and TRBJ2-5; D is unclear. The germline gives CDR1 DFQATT, CDR2 SNEGSKA (reference sequence). The V and J ends lost 8 bases and 1 base respectively, with 8 bases between them. This CDR3 has 11 amino acids. The CDR3 bases are TGCAGTCTGGATTTCCAAGAGACCCAGTACTTC. Its translation is CSLDFQETQYF.

The chain couples TRBV18 to TRBJ2-2, with D perhaps being TRBD1 or TRBD2 (5 bases each). The CDR3 extends over 15 amino acids. The germline V gene encodes CDR1 KGHSH and CDR2 LQKENI. The ends were cut back, 4 bases at V and 5 bases at J, with 14 bases in the middle. The CDR3 is CASSRGEGATGELFF. The DNA of the CDR3 is TGTGCCAGCTCACGGGGCGAGGGAGCGACCGGGGAGCTGTTTTTT.

This chain connects TRBV7-2 to TRBJ1-1, with 8 bases aligning to TRBD1. The germline CDR1 and CDR2 sequences are SGHTA and FQGNSA. The CDR3 length is 15 residues. V shed 0 bases and J 11 bases; nucleotides not matched to a gene: 11. In DNA, the CDR3 is TGTGCCAGCAGCTTAGCGCGGACAGGGAGGGGGGGTGCTTTCTTT. Encoded protein: CASSLARTGRGGAFF.